These T cell receptor beta chains were read from a single sample in a study of molecular identifiers for immune sequencing clone quantification. TCRdb re-called the PCR reads through MiXCR, storing one row per CDR3 protein. The data hold about 510,000 distinct CDR3 sequences, with about 25% observed a single time. The sample taken for sequencing was naive CD8+ T cells from blood, with Jurkat cell RNA spiked in. All receptors derive from a human donor in good health. Some libraries in this study had Jurkat cell RNA spiked in. Each CDR3 is given with its conserved first and last residue. D genes are given only for firm matches. Some rows have no size entry. The others give once, few or many, or a class for an expanded clone.

CASSSGQGLIEQYF	TGTGCCAGCAGCTCGGGACAGGGGCTAATCGAGCAGTACTTC	few	TRBV7-9	TRBJ2-7	TRBD1
CASSVGGQTTYEQYF	TGTGCCAGCAGCGTAGGGGGACAGACCACCTACGAGCAGTACTTC	few	TRBV9	TRBJ2-7	TRBD1
CASSPALAKNIQYF	TGTGCCAGCAGCCCGGCCCTAGCCAAAAACATTCAGTACTTC	many	TRBV3-1	TRBJ2-4	NA
CASSLVTGGLTDTQYF	TGTGCCAGCAGCTTGGTGACAGGGGGCCTCACAGATACGCAGTATTTT	few	TRBV5-6	TRBJ2-3	TRBD1
CASRKGGFSNQPQHF	TGTGCCAGCAGAAAGGGGGGGTTTAGCAATCAGCCCCAGCATTTT	few	TRBV27	TRBJ1-5	NA
CAWSEGASNQPQHF	TGTGCCTGGAGTGAAGGGGCGAGCAATCAGCCCCAGCATTTT	NA	TRBV30	TRBJ1-5	NA
CGAAADRGGSQPQRF	TGCGGTGCTGCGGCGGACCGGGGAGGCAGTCAGCCCCAGCGTTTT	NA	TRBV20-1	TRBJ1-5	NA
CATSHLGAPSEQFF	TGTGCCACCAGTCATTTAGGTGCCCCTAGTGAGCAGTTCTTC	few	TRBV24-1	TRBJ2-1	NA
CASSHWEGSTDTQYF	TGCGCCAGCAGCCATTGGGAGGGCAGCACAGATACGCAGTATTTT	few	TRBV4-3	TRBJ2-3	TRBD2
CASSQDTGDTGELFF	TGCGCCAGCAGCCAAGATACAGGAGACACCGGGGAGCTGTTTTTT	few	TRBV4-3	TRBJ2-2	NA
CASSPGLGQMNEKLFF	TGTGCCAGCTCACCAGGGCTGGGACAGATGAATGAAAAACTGTTTTTT	many	TRBV18	TRBJ1-4	TRBD1
CASSSHRGAGGNQPQHF	TGTGCCAGCAGTTCTCACAGGGGAGCAGGAGGCAATCAGCCCCAGCATTTT	NA	TRBV27	TRBJ1-5	TRBD1
CASSDTLGETQYF	TGTGCCAGCAGCGACACCCTTGGAGAGACCCAGTACTTC	NA	TRBV7-9	TRBJ2-5	NA
CATSRDGTEETQYF	TGTGCCACCAGCAGAGATGGGACAGAAGAGACCCAGTACTTC	few	TRBV15	TRBJ2-5	TRBD1
CASSLDAGMNTEAFF	TGTGCCAGCAGCTTAGACGCGGGAATGAACACTGAAGCTTTCTTT	few	TRBV7-2	TRBJ1-1	NA
CASSLSGNLAKNIQYF	TGTGCCAGCAGCTTATCCGGGAATCTAGCCAAAAACATTCAGTACTTC	few	TRBV7-9	TRBJ2-4	NA
CAISESRGIGVNTEAFF	TGTGCCATCAGTGAGTCGCGGGGGATAGGAGTGAACACTGAAGCTTTCTTT	NA	TRBV10-3	TRBJ1-1	NA
CASSLGMDGAFF	TGTGCCAGCAGCTTGGGAATGGACGGGGCTTTCTTT	many	TRBV5-4	TRBJ1-1	NA
CASKSPGTSGHSYEQYF	TGTGCCAGCAAGTCACCCGGGACTAGCGGCCATTCCTACGAGCAGTACTTC	NA	TRBV12-3/TRBV12-4	TRBJ2-7	TRBD2
CASSQGPRADGYTF	TGCGCCAGCAGCCAAGGCCCCCGGGCGGATGGCTACACCTTC	few	TRBV4-1	TRBJ1-2	NA
CSVRTGEDYGYTF	TGCAGCGTCCGGACAGGGGAGGACTATGGCTACACCTTC	few	TRBV29-1	TRBJ1-2	TRBD1
CASSSYGGVIMNTEAFF	TGTGCCAGCAGCTCATACGGGGGGGTCATCATGAACACTGAAGCTTTCTTT	few	TRBV7-9	TRBJ1-1	NA
CASSFGGPGPFGETQYF	TGTGCCAGCAGCTTCGGTGGGCCGGGCCCTTTTGGGGAGACCCAGTACTTC	NA	TRBV7-9	TRBJ2-5	NA
CASSLQGTSDTQYF	TGTGCCAGCAGTTTACAGGGAACTTCAGATACGCAGTATTTT	many	TRBV27	TRBJ2-3	NA
CASSYPGAVTEAFF	TGTGCCAGCAGTTACCCCGGGGCGGTCACTGAAGCTTTCTTT	few	TRBV6-5	TRBJ1-1	NA
CASSPDDRTEAFF	TGTGCCAGCAGCCCCGACGACCGCACTGAAGCTTTCTTT	many	TRBV12-3/TRBV12-4	TRBJ1-1	NA
CASSLARTSGKTDTQYF	TGTGCCAGCAGCTTAGCGAGGACTAGCGGGAAGACAGATACGCAGTATTTT	few	TRBV7-2	TRBJ2-3	TRBD2
CASSDYRLLGTEAFF	TGTGCCAGCAGCGACTACAGGTTGTTAGGTACTGAAGCTTTCTTT	NA	TRBV7-9	TRBJ1-1	NA
CSARTLLETRELFF	TGCAGTGCTAGAACCTTACTAGAAACCCGGGAGCTGTTTTTT	NA	TRBV20-1	TRBJ2-2	NA
CAWSVGGNQPQHF	TGTGCCTGGAGTGTAGGGGGGAATCAGCCCCAGCATTTT	many	TRBV30	TRBJ1-5	NA
CASSLSPGPNTEAFF	TGTGCCAGCAGTTTATCACCAGGGCCGAACACTGAAGCTTTCTTT	NA	TRBV27	TRBJ1-1	NA
CASSQGIAVSYNEQFF	TGTGCCAGCAGCCAAGGGATAGCGGTATCCTACAATGAGCAGTTCTTC	NA	TRBV14	TRBJ2-1	NA
CASSYVYNQPQHF	TGTGCCAGCAGTTATGTGTACAATCAGCCCCAGCATTTT	few	TRBV27	TRBJ1-5	NA
CASSDKPSGTGELFF	TGTGCCAGCAGTGACAAACCCTCAGGCACCGGGGAGCTGTTTTTT	few	TRBV6-4	TRBJ2-2	NA
CASSPPGLQETQYF	TGTGCCAGCAGCCCGCCGGGGCTGCAAGAGACCCAGTACTTC	NA	TRBV12-3/TRBV12-4	TRBJ2-5	NA
CSAKYSYEQYF	TGCAGTGCTAAGTACTCCTACGAGCAGTACTTC	many	TRBV20-1	TRBJ2-7	NA
CASSSRGVSSYEQYF	TGTGCCAGCAGTTCCAGGGGCGTAAGCTCCTACGAGCAGTACTTC	NA	TRBV27	TRBJ2-7	NA
CSARGDFRDTQYF	TGCAGTGCTAGGGGCGACTTTCGGGATACGCAGTATTTT	NA	TRBV20-1	TRBJ2-3	NA
CAWRLPTGEAFF	TGTGCCTGGAGGCTCCCAACGGGGGAAGCTTTCTTT	NA	TRBV30	TRBJ1-1	NA
CASSLVTGKEQYF	TGTGCCAGCAGCTTAGTTACAGGGAAGGAGCAGTACTTC	many	TRBV13	TRBJ2-7	NA
CGARVWGGSSYEQYF	TGCGGTGCTAGAGTATGGGGGGGGAGCTCCTACGAGCAGTACTTC	NA	TRBV20-1	TRBJ2-7	TRBD2
CASSSGGINIAKNIQYF	TGTGCCAGCAGTTCGGGCGGGATAAACATAGCCAAAAACATTCAGTACTTC	NA	TRBV6-2/TRBV6-3	TRBJ2-4	NA
CASRLPGTGAGANVLTF	TGTGCCAGCAGACTCCCGGGGACAGGGGCTGGGGCCAACGTCCTGACTTTC	many	TRBV6-6	TRBJ2-6	TRBD1
CASSTDAYEQYF	TGTGCCAGCAGCACGGACGCCTACGAGCAGTACTTC	few	TRBV27	TRBJ2-7	NA
CASSLEGLGPGYEQYF	TGTGCCAGCAGCTTAGAAGGTTTGGGGCCTGGCTACGAGCAGTACTTC	few	TRBV7-6	TRBJ2-7	NA
CASSLSGSPRDTNYEQYF	TGTGCCAGCAGCTTAAGTGGATCCCCCCGGGACACAAACTACGAGCAGTACTTC	NA	TRBV7-6	TRBJ2-7	NA
CASSSVHTQYF	TGTGCCAGCAGTTCCGTGCATACGCAGTATTTT	many	TRBV6-5	TRBJ2-3	NA
CASSLAKGLGSPLHF	TGTGCCAGCAGCTTAGCGAAGGGTTTGGGATCACCCCTCCACTTT	NA	TRBV7-9	TRBJ1-6	NA